These 5 T cell receptor beta chains were all obtained from the same sample, sequenced in a study of cytomegalovirus exposure and HLA in healthy donors. The PCR had 60 Vbeta and 13 Jbeta primers. Sequencing was performed with immunoSEQ multiplex PCR; in TCRdb, only in-frame clones are kept and a portion is missing. Seen here are 150,000 to 200,000 clones, about four fifths observed once, and the top ten hold about 4%. Sequencing was performed on PBMCs. Every receptor here comes from a man aged 45-60 years in good health and CMV-seropositive.

J is TRBJ1-1 and V is TRBV5-1; 7 bases are a match to TRBD1. The germline CDR1 and CDR2 sequences are SGHRS and YFSETQ. V lost 8 bases, J lost 1 base, and 11 bases stayed unmatched. This CDR3 region has 15 residues. DNA for the CDR3: TGCGCCAGTGGGACAGACTATATCCGGAACACTGAAGCTTTCTTT. It encodes CASGTDYIRNTEAFF.

The chain uses TRBV5-5 and TRBJ2-7; 11 bases match TRBD1. The CDR3 has 15 amino acids. Germline CDR1 and CDR2: SGHKS and YYEKEE (reference sequence). With 0 bases clipped from V and 3 bases from J, the junction kept 2 bases outside the gene matches. The CDR3 sequence is CASSLGGTGGYEQYF. The DNA for the CDR3 is TGTGCCAGCAGCTTGGGAGGGACAGGGGGCTACGAGCAGTACTTC.

V gene TRBV27 combines with J gene TRBJ2-2; the D gene is possibly TRBD2 (5 bases). The germline CDR1 and CDR2 sequences are MNHEY and SMNVEV (reference sequence). The CDR3 length is 14 residues. Trimming took 6 bases from V and 5 from J, leaving 13 bases between them. The DNA for the CDR3 is TGTGCCAGCAGAACAACCGGGGTTACCGGGGAGCTGTTTTTT. Protein: CASRTTGVTGELFF.

The chain uses TRBV10-3 and TRBJ2-3, with 10 bases aligning to TRBD2. With 3 bases clipped from V and 0 bases from J, the junction kept 6 bases outside the gene matches. The germline gives CDR1 ENHRY, CDR2 SYGVKD. This CDR3 is built from 17 residues. The CDR3 region is CAISERLAGVSTDTQYF. CDR3 nucleotides: TGTGCCATCAGTGAACGGCTAGCGGGAGTGAGCACAGATACGCAGTATTTT.

The chain joins TRBV4-2 to TRBJ1-5; possible D gene TRBD1, 6 bases. The V and J ends lost 2 bases and 5 bases respectively, with 16 bases between them. This CDR3 comprises 16 residues. CDR1 is LGHNA, CDR2 YNFKEQ, per germline. The CDR3 sequence is CASSQNNRVRDQPQHF. Here the CDR3 DNA reads TGTGCCAGCAGCCAAAATAACAGGGTACGGGATCAGCCCCAGCATTTT.